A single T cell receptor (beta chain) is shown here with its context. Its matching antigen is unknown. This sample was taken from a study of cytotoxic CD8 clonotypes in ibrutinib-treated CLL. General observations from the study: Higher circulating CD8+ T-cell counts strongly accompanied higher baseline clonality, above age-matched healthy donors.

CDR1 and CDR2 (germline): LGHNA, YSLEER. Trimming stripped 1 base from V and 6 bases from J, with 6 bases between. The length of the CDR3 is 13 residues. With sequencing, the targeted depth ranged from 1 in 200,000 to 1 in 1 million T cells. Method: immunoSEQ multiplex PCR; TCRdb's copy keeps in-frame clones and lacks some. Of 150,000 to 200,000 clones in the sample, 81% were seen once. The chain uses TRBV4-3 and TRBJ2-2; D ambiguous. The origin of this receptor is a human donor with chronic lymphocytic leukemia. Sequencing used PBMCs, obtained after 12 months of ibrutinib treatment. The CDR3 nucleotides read TGCGCCAGCAGCCAAGGTAGCCCCGGGGAGCTGTTTTTT. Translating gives CASSQGSPGELFF.